Given below is one T cell receptor (beta chain) in context. This specimen comes from a study of shared clonotypes between healthy human individuals. CDR3 length: 13 residues. V lost 6 bases and J 4 bases, leaving 9 bases between the germline ends. CDR1 and CDR2 (germline): SEHNR, FQNEAQ (reference sequence). Profiling relied on immunoSEQ multiplex PCR, and the TCRdb table lists in-frame clones only, not all of them. The sample consists of fewer than 2.5 million clones, approximately 94% of them appearing once. The receptor was derived from a man between 18 and 29 years old in good health. Some clones in this sample may be carry-over from other donors' samples. The chain carries TRBV7-9 and TRBJ2-2; D unresolved. Sample: naive CD4+ T cells from PBMCs. The subset: CD45RA+ positively selected. The CDR3 DNA sequence: TGTGCCAGCAGACCCGAGAGCACCGGGGAGCTGTTTTTT. Protein sequence: CASRPESTGELFF.